Listed here is a single T cell receptor (beta chain). Its antigen remains unidentified. These data originate in a study of T cell repertoires in ileal Crohn's disease. Study overall: All patients had surgery for stricturing (about 61%) or penetrating (approximately 39%) disease. Findings of the study overall: Compared with CD4 T cells, sorted CD8 cells carried more expanded clones. Compared with non-smokers, active smokers at surgery showed more clonal expansions.

Profiled with immunoSEQ multiplex PCR; TCRdb holds only in-frame clones, not every one. The sample includes more than 11,000 clones, about 73% of them seen just once. The CDR3 loop spans 14 amino acids. Looked up from germline, CDR1 is SGHTA and CDR2 is FQGNSA. V lost 5 bases and J lost 4, with 12 bases in between. This TCR came from an adult with Crohn's disease. V and J are TRBV7-2 and TRBJ2-1, with D perhaps TRBD1 (5 bases). Sequencing input: ileal tissue. CDR3 coding DNA: TGTGCCAGCAGCCCCAGGGCCAGATACAATGAGCAGTTCTTC. Translating it yields CASSPRARYNEQFF.